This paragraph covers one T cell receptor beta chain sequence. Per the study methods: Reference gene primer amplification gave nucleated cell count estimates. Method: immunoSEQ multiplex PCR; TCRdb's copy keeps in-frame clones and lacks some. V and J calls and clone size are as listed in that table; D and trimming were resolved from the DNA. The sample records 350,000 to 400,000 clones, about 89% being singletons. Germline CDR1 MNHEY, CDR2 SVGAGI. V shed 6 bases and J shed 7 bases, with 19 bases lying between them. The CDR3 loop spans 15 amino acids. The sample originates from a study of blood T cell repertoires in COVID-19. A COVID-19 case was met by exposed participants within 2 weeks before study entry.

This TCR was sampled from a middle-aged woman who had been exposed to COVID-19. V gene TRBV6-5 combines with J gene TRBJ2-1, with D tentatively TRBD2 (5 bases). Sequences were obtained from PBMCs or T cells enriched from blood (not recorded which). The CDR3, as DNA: TGTGCCAGCAGAGTTCCGAATAAGGAGGTGAATGAGCAGTTCTTC. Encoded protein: CASRVPNKEVNEQFF.